This T cell receptor beta chain was sequenced in a study of blood T cell repertoires in COVID-19. Across the whole study: Material from acute and convalescent COVID-19 was sourced from the United States, Italy and Spain.

This CDR3 contains 17 residues. Deletions cut 0 bases from V and 0 bases from J, with 14 bases between. Germline-derived CDR1 and CDR2 are MGHRA and YSYEKL. Assay used: immunoSEQ multiplex PCR; TCRdb lists only in-frame clones, some missing. In the table there are 100,000 or so clones, over 80% of which are singletons. The source material was peripheral blood. The TCR sequence derives from a man older than 75 with acute or convalescent COVID-19. The chain recombines TRBV4-1 with TRBJ2-5, with D possibly TRBD1 on 6 matching bases. The CDR3 DNA sequence: TGCGCCAGCAGCCAAGAGAAGGACAGCCTATACCAAGAGACCCAGTACTTC. It specifies CASSQEKDSLYQETQYF.